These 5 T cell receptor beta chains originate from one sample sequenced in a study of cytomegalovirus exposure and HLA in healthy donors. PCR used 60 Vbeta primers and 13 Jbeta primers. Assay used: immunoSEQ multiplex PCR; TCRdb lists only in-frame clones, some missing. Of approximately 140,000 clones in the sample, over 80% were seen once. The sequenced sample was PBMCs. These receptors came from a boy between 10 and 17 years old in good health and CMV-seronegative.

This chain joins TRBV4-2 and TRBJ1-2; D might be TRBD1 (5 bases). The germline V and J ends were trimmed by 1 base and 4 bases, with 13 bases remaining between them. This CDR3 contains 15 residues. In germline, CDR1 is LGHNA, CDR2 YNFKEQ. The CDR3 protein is CASSQAPGQGYGYTF. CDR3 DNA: TGTGCCAGCAGCCAAGCTCCGGGCCAGGGCTATGGCTACACCTTC.

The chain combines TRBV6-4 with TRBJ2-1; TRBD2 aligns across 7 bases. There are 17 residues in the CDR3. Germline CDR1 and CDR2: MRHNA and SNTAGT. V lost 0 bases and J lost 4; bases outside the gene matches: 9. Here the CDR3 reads CASSDSFAGVGYNEQFF. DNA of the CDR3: TGTGCCAGCAGTGACTCCTTTGCGGGAGTAGGTTACAATGAGCAGTTCTTC.

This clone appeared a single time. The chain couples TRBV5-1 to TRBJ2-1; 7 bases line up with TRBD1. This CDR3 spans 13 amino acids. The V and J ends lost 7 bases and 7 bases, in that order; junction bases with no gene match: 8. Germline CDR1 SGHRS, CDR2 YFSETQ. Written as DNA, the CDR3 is TGCGCCAGCGGCAGGGGGTCGGGGAATGAGCAGTTCTTC. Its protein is CASGRGSGNEQFF. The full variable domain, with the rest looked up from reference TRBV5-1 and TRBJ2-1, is KAGVTQTPRYLIKTRGQQVTLSCSPISGHRSVSWYQQTPGQGLQFLFEYFSETQRNKGNFPGRFSGRQFSNSRSEMNVSTLELGDSALYLCASGRGSGNEQFFGPGTRLTVL.

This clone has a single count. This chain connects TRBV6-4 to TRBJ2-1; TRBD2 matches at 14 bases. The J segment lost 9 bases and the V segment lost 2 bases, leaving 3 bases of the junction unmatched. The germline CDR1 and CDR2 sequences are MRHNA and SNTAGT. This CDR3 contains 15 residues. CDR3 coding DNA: TGTGCCAGCAGTGACGGGACTAGCGGGAGCATTGAGCAGTTCTTC. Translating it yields CASSDGTSGSIEQFF.

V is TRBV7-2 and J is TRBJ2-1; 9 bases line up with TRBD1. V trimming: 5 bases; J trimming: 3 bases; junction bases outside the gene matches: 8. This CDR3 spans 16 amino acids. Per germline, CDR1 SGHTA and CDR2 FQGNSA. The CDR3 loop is CASSDARDRDYNEQFF. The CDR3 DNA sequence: TGTGCCAGCAGCGACGCACGGGACAGGGACTACAATGAGCAGTTCTTC.